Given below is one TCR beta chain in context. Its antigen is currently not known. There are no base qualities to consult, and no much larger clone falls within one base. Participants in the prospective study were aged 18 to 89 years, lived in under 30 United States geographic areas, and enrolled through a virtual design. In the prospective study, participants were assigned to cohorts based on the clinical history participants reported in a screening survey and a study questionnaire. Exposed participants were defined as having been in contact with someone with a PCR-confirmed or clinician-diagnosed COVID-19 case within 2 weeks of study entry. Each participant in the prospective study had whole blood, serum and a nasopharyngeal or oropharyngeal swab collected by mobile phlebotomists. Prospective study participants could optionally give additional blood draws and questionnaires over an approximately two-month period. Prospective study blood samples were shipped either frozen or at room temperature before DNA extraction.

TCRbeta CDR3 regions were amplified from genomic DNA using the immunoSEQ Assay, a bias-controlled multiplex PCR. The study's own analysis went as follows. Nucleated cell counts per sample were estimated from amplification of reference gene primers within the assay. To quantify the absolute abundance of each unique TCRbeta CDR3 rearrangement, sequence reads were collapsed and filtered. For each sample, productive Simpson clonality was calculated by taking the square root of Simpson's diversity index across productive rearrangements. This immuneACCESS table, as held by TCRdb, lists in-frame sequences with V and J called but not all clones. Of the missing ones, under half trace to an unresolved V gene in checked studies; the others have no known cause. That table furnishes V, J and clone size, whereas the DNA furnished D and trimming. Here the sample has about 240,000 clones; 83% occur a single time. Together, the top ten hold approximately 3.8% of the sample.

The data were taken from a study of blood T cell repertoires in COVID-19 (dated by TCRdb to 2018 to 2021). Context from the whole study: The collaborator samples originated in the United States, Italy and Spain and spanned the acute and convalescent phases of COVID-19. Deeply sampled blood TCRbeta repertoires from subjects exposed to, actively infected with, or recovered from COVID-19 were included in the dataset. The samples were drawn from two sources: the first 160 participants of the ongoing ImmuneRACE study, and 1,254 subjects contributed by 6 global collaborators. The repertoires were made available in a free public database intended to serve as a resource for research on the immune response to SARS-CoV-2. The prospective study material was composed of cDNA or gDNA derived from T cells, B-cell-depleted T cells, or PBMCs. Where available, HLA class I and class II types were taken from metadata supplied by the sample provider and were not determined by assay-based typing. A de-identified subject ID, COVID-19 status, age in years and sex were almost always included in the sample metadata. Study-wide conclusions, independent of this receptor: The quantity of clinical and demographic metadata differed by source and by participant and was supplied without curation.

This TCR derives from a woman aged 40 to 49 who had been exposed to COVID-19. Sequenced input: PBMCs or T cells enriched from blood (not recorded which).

CDR3 sequence: CASSTHGTGGYGYTF. The nucleotides are TGTGCCAGTAGTACCCACGGGACAGGGGGGTATGGCTACACCTTC. The chain is encoded by TRBV19 joined to TRBJ1-2, with TRBD1 identical over 11 junction bases. V has 4 bases trimmed and J has 5 bases trimmed; junction bases matching no gene number 6. For CDR1 and CDR2, the germline V gene (reference sequence) lists LNHDA and SQIVND. Including cysteine and phenylalanine, the CDR3 has 15 amino acids. The retained sequence is limited to the CDR3, 45 bases, with the frame set at the first base.